These 25 T cell receptor beta chains came from one sample sequenced in a study of blood T cells in healthy people across ages. A second PCR of 7 to 11 cycles used a sample-barcoded 5' primer and a J-beta primer mix. From the 5' RACE reads, TCRdb called clonotypes with MiXCR, one entry per CDR3 protein. Here the sample spans about 640,000 distinct CDR3 sequences, roughly 50% being singletons. Input material: blood. These receptors were collected from a man between 60 and 75 years old in good health.

The V gene is TRBV5-1, the J gene TRBJ1-1; TRBD1 might be the D (6 bases). Looked up from germline, CDR1 is SGHRS and CDR2 is YFSETQ. Trimming took off 4 bases at V and 2 bases at J, with 18 bases between the two ends. CDR3 size: 16 residues. The CDR3 region has the DNA TGCGCCAGCAGCCTTAGACGGGACATATCAAACACTGAAGCTTTCTTT. Protein product: CASSLRRDISNTEAFF.

The chain carries TRBV11-2 and TRBJ2-1; D is uncertain. CDR3 length: 13 amino acids. Germline V gene sequence: CDR1 SGHAT, CDR2 FQNNGV. The germline V and J ends were trimmed by 1 base and 5 bases, with 6 bases remaining between them. The CDR3 bases are TGTGCCAGCAGCTTAGGCTTCAACAATGAGCAGTTCTTC. This translates into CASSLGFNNEQFF.

This clonotype showed up just a few times. The V call is TRBV9, the J call TRBJ2-1; possibly TRBD1 or TRBD2 for D (6 bases each). The CDR3 loop spans 15 amino acids. Germline CDR1 and CDR2: SGDLS and YYNGEE. Trimming removed 4 bases from V and 10 bases from J, with 21 bases in between. The CDR3 DNA sequence: TGTGCCAGCAGCCCTCAGGAGGTGGGGGGCCCCGAGCAGTTCTTC. It yields the protein CASSPQEVGGPEQFF.

This chain uses TRBV12-3 or TRBV12-4 with TRBJ1-2, with 7 bases aligning to TRBD1. Trimming removed 5 bases from V and 4 bases from J; junction bases left unmatched: 4. This CDR3 is built from 13 residues. CDR3 residues: CASSPTGAYGYTF. The CDR3, as DNA: TGTGCCAGCAGTCCTACAGGGGCCTATGGCTACACCTTC.

The rearrangement joins TRBV15 to TRBJ2-6; possibly TRBD1 for D (5 bases). V was trimmed by 3 bases and J by 1 base, leaving 7 bases between them. CDR1 is LNHNV, CDR2 YYDKDF, per germline (reference sequence). The CDR3 spans 15 residues. CDR3 in amino acids: CATSSDSSGANVLTF. CDR3 nucleotides: TGTGCCACCAGCAGCGACAGTTCTGGGGCCAACGTCCTGACTTTC.

This chain connects TRBV9 to TRBJ2-4; 7 positions match TRBD1. This CDR3 is built from 14 residues. Germline CDR1 SGDLS, CDR2 YYNGEE. J lost 3 bases, V lost 8 bases, and 8 bases had no gene match. The CDR3 is CARSRGIGKNIQYF. Written as DNA, the CDR3 is TGTGCCAGGAGCAGGGGGATAGGCAAAAACATTCAGTACTTC.

The gene calls are TRBV15 and TRBJ2-1, with TRBD2 matching 8 bases. From germline, CDR1 is LNHNV and CDR2 YYDKDF (reference sequence). With V trimmed by 6 bases and J by 4 bases, 11 bases remained unmatched. The CDR3 is 16 amino acids. The DNA of the CDR3 is TGTGCCACCAGGACTATAACTAGCGGCAATTACAATGAGCAGTTCTTC. Translation: CATRTITSGNYNEQFF.

This chain connects TRBV24-1 to TRBJ1-1; 9 bases are a match to TRBD1. The length of the CDR3 is 13 residues. Germline V gene sequence: CDR1 KGHDR, CDR2 SFDVKD. J gave up 5 bases and V 7 bases, and 4 bases lay outside the gene matches. The CDR3 reads CATRGQGRTEAFF. CDR3 bases: TGTGCCACCAGGGGACAGGGTCGAACTGAAGCTTTCTTT.

V usage is TRBV5-8 and J usage is TRBJ2-3, with D unresolved. Germline V gene sequence: CDR1 SGHTS, CDR2 YDEGEE. Trimming stripped 3 bases from V and 0 bases from J, with 5 bases between. The CDR3 totals 13 residues. The CDR3 DNA sequence: TGTGCCAGCAGCTCGTGGAGCACAGATACGCAGTATTTT. It codes for CASSSWSTDTQYF.

The chain carries TRBV11-3 and TRBJ2-3; 8 nucleotides line up with TRBD2. Germline V gene data show CDR1 as SGHNT and CDR2 as YENEEA. There are 16 residues in the CDR3. The ends lost 5 bases at V and 2 bases at J; junction bases unmatched: 9. CDR3 DNA: TGTGCCAGCAGCCCTAGCGCGGGGGGACTCACAGATACGCAGTATTTT. Translating it yields CASSPSAGGLTDTQYF.

A few counts support this clonotype. V and J are TRBV7-9 and TRBJ2-5, with 10 bases identical to TRBD1. From germline, CDR1 is SEHNR and CDR2 FQNEAQ (reference sequence). With V trimmed by 3 bases and J by 1 base, 2 bases remained unmatched. The CDR3 has 15 residues. Written as DNA, the CDR3 is TGTGCCAGCAGCTTGGGACAGGGGACCCAAGAGACCCAGTACTTC. Protein: CASSLGQGTQETQYF.

This clonotype was detected a few times. The chain links TRBV6-5 to TRBJ2-7; 8 bases match TRBD1. Germline lookup yields CDR1 MNHEY and CDR2 SVGAGI. V was clipped by 2 bases and J by 0 bases; unmatched bases: 3. The CDR3 contains 15 residues. Here the CDR3 reads CASSYGQGPSYEQYF. DNA for the CDR3: TGTGCCAGCAGTTACGGACAGGGCCCCTCCTACGAGCAGTACTTC.

J is TRBJ1-1 and V is TRBV6-5; the D gene is possibly TRBD1 (5 bases). The CDR3 sequence is 16 residues long. Trimming took 4 bases from V and 0 from J, leaving 15 bases between them. Germline CDR1 and CDR2: MNHEY and SVGAGI. CDR3 sequence (DNA): TGTGCCAGCAGTTCCCCGACCCGGGGGATGAACACTGAAGCTTTCTTT. Its protein is CASSSPTRGMNTEAFF.

The chain has TRBV7-2 and TRBJ2-1, with a weak D call TRBD2 (7 bases). In germline, CDR1 is SGHTA, CDR2 FQGNSA. With 5 bases removed from V and 3 bases from J, the gap between germline ends came to 17 bases. CDR3 size: 16 residues. The CDR3 nucleotides are TGTGCCAGCAGCCCTTCGAGGGGGGGCATCTACAATGAGCAGTTCTTC. Protein sequence: CASSPSRGGIYNEQFF. Complete variable domain (other parts from reference TRBV7-2 and TRBJ2-1): GAGVSQSPSNKVTEKGKDVELRCDPISGHTALYWYRQSLGQGLEFLIYFQGNSAPDKSGLPSDRFSAERTGGSVSTLTIQRTQQEDSAVYLCASSPSRGGIYNEQFFGPGTRLTVL.

This rearrangement joins TRBV5-1 to TRBJ2-7, with 10 bases matching TRBD2. The J call is uncertain, as TRBJ2-5 better fits the DNA end. Germline V gives CDR1 SGHRS, CDR2 YFSETQ. CDR3 size: 16 residues. The DNA of the CDR3 is TGCGCCACGACCAAGGAGCTAGCGGGGGCGCGGGAGACCCAGTACTTC. Protein product: CATTKELAGARETQYF.

This clonotype was counted only a few times. The chain employs TRBV4-1 and TRBJ1-5; no firm D call. Per germline, CDR1 MGHRA and CDR2 YSYEKL. V gave up 0 bases and J gave up 4 bases, with 10 bases separating them. This CDR3 is 15 amino acids long. The DNA for the CDR3 is TGCGCCAGCAGCCAAGATTTAACGACGAATCAGCCCCAGCATTTT. It specifies CASSQDLTTNQPQHF.

The J gene is TRBJ1-1, the V gene TRBV6-5; a weak D match, TRBD1 (6 bases). Germline CDR1 MNHEY, CDR2 SVGAGI. V gave up 9 bases and J gave up 3 bases, with 14 bases separating them. This CDR3 is 13 amino acids long. CDR3 nucleotide sequence: TGTGCCAGTAGTACCAGGGGAGACACTGAAGCTTTCTTT. As protein: CASSTRGDTEAFF.

The chain has TRBV2 and TRBJ1-6; TRBD1 is a possible D gene (6 bases). Germline V lookup: CDR1 SNHLY, CDR2 FYNNEI. CDR3 size: 15 residues. The V and J ends lost 6 bases and 9 bases respectively, with 18 bases between them. CDR3 loop: CASRGRRRGTSPLHF. The CDR3 bases are TGTGCCAGCAGGGGTCGCCGAAGGGGGACTTCACCCCTCCACTTT.

This rearrangement joins TRBV10-3 to TRBJ2-7; 11 nucleotides match TRBD2. The J call may be faulty, since TRBJ2-5 better matches the DNA end. CDR1 is ENHRY and CDR2 is SYGVKD in the germline V gene. The CDR3 has 15 residues. CDR3 bases: TGTGCCATCAATCGACTAGCGGGGAACCAAGAGACCCAGTACTTC. Translating gives CAINRLAGNQETQYF.

This clonotype has only a few counts. The gene calls are TRBV28 and TRBJ1-2, with D unresolved. Germline V lookup: CDR1 MDHEN, CDR2 SYDVKM. CDR3 length: 11 residues. V dropped 6 bases and J dropped 13 bases, with 15 bases sitting between them. In DNA, the CDR3 is TGTGCCAGCAGCCCTGGATACGGGCCCACCTTC. Its protein is CASSPGYGPTF.

The chain links TRBV20-1 to TRBJ2-5, with 10 bases lining up with TRBD2. The trim removed 3 bases at V and 5 bases at J, leaving 6 bases unmatched. Per germline, CDR1 DFQATT and CDR2 SNEGSKA (reference sequence). The CDR3 spans 14 residues. The CDR3 loop reads CSASGLAGDETQYF. CDR3 in DNA: TGCAGTGCTAGCGGCCTAGCGGGGGATGAGACCCAGTACTTC.

This clonotype was counted a few times. V is TRBV4-1 and J is TRBJ2-7; a weak D match, TRBD1 (5 bases). Germline V gene data show CDR1 as MGHRA and CDR2 as YSYEKL. Trimming left V 3 bases short and J 7 bases short, with 19 bases between. The CDR3 contains 15 residues. The CDR3 bases are TGCGCCAGCAGCCACCCTGGGGCCTCCGAAAGGGAGCAGTACTTC. This translates into CASSHPGASEREQYF.

Regarding this clonotype: A clone one base away is much larger, so this may be a read error. The CDR3 sequence: CASSVGEDSYEQYF. CDR3 DNA: TGTGCCAGCAGCGTAGGGGAGGACTCCTACGAGCAGTACTTC. The chain uses TRBV9 and TRBJ2-7; D may be TRBD2 (6 bases). The V and J ends lost 0 bases and 0 bases respectively, with 7 bases between them. The CDR3 is made up of 14 amino acids. Germline values: CDR1 SGDLS, CDR2 YYNGEE. Full variable domain (rest looked up from reference TRBV9 and TRBJ2-7): DSGVTQTPKHLITATGQRVTLRCSPRSGDLSVYWYQQSLDQGLQFLIQYYNGEERAKGNILERFSAQQFPDLHSELNLSSLELGDSALYFCASSVGEDSYEQYFGPGTRLTVT.

The chain uses TRBV20-1 and TRBJ1-1; TRBD1 agrees at 7 bases. The CDR3 contains 13 residues. Germline loops: CDR1 DFQATT, CDR2 SNEGSKA (reference sequence). V gave up 7 bases and J gave up 1 base; unmatched junction bases: 6. The CDR3 is CSGDRDWNTEAFF. The CDR3 nucleotides are TGCAGTGGAGACAGGGATTGGAACACTGAAGCTTTCTTT.

Concerning this clonotype itself: A much larger clone sits a single nucleotide away, making a read error possible. V gene TRBV6-7 combines with J gene TRBJ2-5; 8 bases map to TRBD2. Matching the DNA end better, TRBJ2-7 makes the J call doubtful. TRBV6-7 is noted as an ORF with a role that remains uncertain. This CDR3 has 15 residues. The CDR3 spells CASSYPRPGGDEQYF. In DNA form, the CDR3 reads TGTGCCAGCAGTTACCCAAGACCGGGAGGGGACGAGCAGTACTTC.